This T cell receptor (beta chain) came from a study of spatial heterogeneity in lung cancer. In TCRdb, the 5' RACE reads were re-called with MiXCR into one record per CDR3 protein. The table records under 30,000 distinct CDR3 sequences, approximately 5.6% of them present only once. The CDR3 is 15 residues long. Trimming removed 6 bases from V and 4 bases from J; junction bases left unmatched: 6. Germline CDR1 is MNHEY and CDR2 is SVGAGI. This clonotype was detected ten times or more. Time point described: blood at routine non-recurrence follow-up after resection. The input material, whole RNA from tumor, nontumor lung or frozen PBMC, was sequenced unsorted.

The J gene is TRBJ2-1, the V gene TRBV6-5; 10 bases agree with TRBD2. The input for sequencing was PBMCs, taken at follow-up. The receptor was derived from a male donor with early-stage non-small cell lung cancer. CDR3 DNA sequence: TGTGCCAGCAGGTCTGTTAGCGGGGGGTACAATGAGCAGTTCTTC. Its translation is CASRSVSGGYNEQFF.